A single sample gave rise to the 27 T cell receptor beta chains below, sequenced in a study of tumor-infiltrating lymphocytes in localized non-small cell lung cancer. Generated by immunoSEQ multiplex PCR, the TCRdb table keeps only in-frame clones and is missing some. Among about 8,400 clones, under 85% were seen once, and the ten largest hold approximately 4.6%. The source material was lung tumor tissue. The receptor set was obtained from a human donor with non-small cell lung cancer.

The chain has TRBV29-1 and TRBJ1-1, with a tentative D call TRBD1 (5 bases). The CDR3 contains 11 residues. The ends were cut back, 6 bases at V and 11 bases at J, with 16 bases in the middle. Per the germline V gene, CDR1 is SQVTM and CDR2 is ANQGSEA. CDR3 DNA: TGCAGCGTGCAGGGAAACGGGAGGGCTTTCTTT. This translates into CSVQGNGRAFF. The full variable domain, in which reference TRBV29-1 and TRBJ1-1 provide the parts outside the CDR3, is SAVISQKPSRDICQRGTSLTIQCQVDSQVTMMFWYRQQPGQSLTLIATANQGSEATYESGFVIDKFPISRPNLTFSTLTVSNMSPEDSSIYLCSVQGNGRAFFGQGTRLTVV.

V and J are TRBV9 and TRBJ2-1, with D maybe TRBD2 (5 bases). V lost 0 bases and J 7 bases, leaving 11 bases between the germline ends. The germline V gene encodes CDR1 SGDLS and CDR2 YYNGEE. There are 14 residues in the CDR3. The CDR3 DNA sequence: TGTGCCAGCAGCGTAGGGGGTACGGGGAATGAGCAGTTCTTC. It specifies CASSVGGTGNEQFF.

This CDR3 is CASSPQGKNIQYF. The CDR3 DNA reads as TGTGCCAGCTCACCACAGGGAAAAAACATTCAGTACTTC. V usage is TRBV18 and J usage is TRBJ2-4; no clear D. In germline, CDR1 is KGHSH, CDR2 LQKENI. Trimming cost V 1 base and J 4 bases, with 5 bases left between them. This CDR3 comprises 13 residues.

The V call is TRBV7-2, the J call TRBJ2-2, with 9 bases identical to TRBD1. This CDR3 spans 15 amino acids. After removal of 5 bases from V and 6 bases from J, the junction contained 7 bases not matched to a gene. Germline CDR1 and CDR2: SGHTA and FQGNSA. CDR3 nucleotide sequence: TGTGCCAGCAGCCGGGACAGGGCGGGTTCCGGGGAGCTGTTTTTT. Its protein product is CASSRDRAGSGELFF.

This clone occurred a few times. The chain links TRBV7-8 to TRBJ2-2; D may be TRBD2 (6 bases). Trimming cost V 7 bases and J 7 bases, with 19 bases left between them. The length of the CDR3 is 15 residues. The germline V gene has CDR1 SGHVS and CDR2 FQNEAQ. The CDR3 sequence is CASIARRGFHGELFF. The CDR3 nucleotides are TGTGCCAGCATAGCGAGGAGGGGTTTCCACGGGGAGCTGTTTTTT.

This clone was detected only a few times. J is TRBJ2-1 and V is TRBV4-3; 8 bases are shared with TRBD2. The CDR3 totals 17 residues. From germline, CDR1 is LGHNA and CDR2 YSLEER. The V segment lost 0 bases and the J segment 8 bases; nucleotides outside the gene matches: 12. CDR3 sequence reads: CASSQDGAGGTGHEQFF. DNA for the CDR3: TGCGCCAGCAGCCAAGATGGTGCGGGAGGAACGGGCCATGAGCAGTTCTTC.

The gene calls are TRBV18 and TRBJ1-4; TRBD1 agrees at 7 bases. Losses at the gene ends were 6 bases for V and 4 bases for J; bases not matched to a gene: 2. The CDR3 totals 13 residues. Looked up from germline, CDR1 is KGHSH and CDR2 is LQKENI. Here the CDR3 DNA reads TGTGCCAGCTCCGGGACAGTTAATGAAAAACTGTTTTTT. As protein: CASSGTVNEKLFF.

The V gene is TRBV6-1, the J gene TRBJ1-2, with TRBD1 as a possible D gene (5 bases). The CDR3 is 13 residues long. From germline, CDR1 is MNHNS and CDR2 SASEGT. The V and J ends lost 0 bases and 3 bases respectively, with 5 bases between them. The CDR3 protein is CASSEAGDYGYTF. The CDR3 DNA reads TGTGCCAGCAGTGAAGCAGGGGACTATGGCTACACCTTC.

The chain combines TRBV5-6 with TRBJ1-1; D remains ambiguous. Germline lookup yields CDR1 SGHDT and CDR2 YYEEEE. CDR3 size: 13 residues. The V end was cut by 1 base, the J end by 1 base, with 5 bases between. The CDR3 coding sequence is TGTGCCAGCAGCTTGACCCCGAACACTGAAGCTTTCTTT. It is translated as CASSLTPNTEAFF.

The sample holds a few counts of this clone. This chain uses TRBV28 with TRBJ2-7; 7 positions match TRBD1. Germline V CDR1 and CDR2: MDHEN, SYDVKM. Trimming cost V 6 bases and J 5 bases; bases outside gene matches: 4. The CDR3 loop spans 12 amino acids. The CDR3 DNA reads as TGTGCCAGCAGAGGGGGCTTCGACGAGCAGTACTTC. Translating it yields CASRGGFDEQYF.

The CDR3 sequence is CASSDRTGKEKLFF. In DNA form, the CDR3 reads TGTGCCAGCAGTGACCGGACAGGGAAGGAAAAACTGTTTTTT. The rearrangement links TRBV25-1 to TRBJ1-4, with 8 nucleotides matching TRBD1. Germline assignment: CDR1 MGHDK and CDR2 SYGVNS. V shed 3 bases, J shed 8 bases, and the junction held 5 bases outside the gene matches. There are 14 residues in the CDR3.

The chain uses TRBV7-2 and TRBJ2-7; no firm D call. The CDR3 is 13 residues long. Germline V gene data show CDR1 as SGHTA and CDR2 as FQGNSA. V was shortened by 1 base and J by 7 bases, with 11 bases between the two germline ends. DNA for the CDR3: TGTGCCAGCAGCTTAGTTGACCTCGGGGAGCAGTACTTC. As protein: CASSLVDLGEQYF. The whole variable domain, remainder taken from reference TRBV7-2 and TRBJ2-7, is GAGVSQSPSNKVTEKGKDVELRCDPISGHTALYWYRQSLGQGLEFLIYFQGNSAPDKSGLPSDRFSAERTGGSVSTLTIQRTQQEDSAVYLCASSLVDLGEQYFGPGTRLTVT.

This clone was seen only a few times. This chain links TRBV7-3 with TRBJ1-2, with D possibly matching TRBD1 (6 bases). V lost 5 bases and J 3 bases, leaving 10 bases between the germline ends. Germline loops: CDR1 SGHTA, CDR2 FQGTGA. The CDR3 spans 13 residues. CDR3 protein: CASSQDRYYGYTF. For the CDR3, the DNA is TGTGCCAGCAGCCAAGACAGGTACTATGGCTACACCTTC.

This clone has a handful of counts. CDR3 residues: CASSQEVRVDTQYF. In DNA, the CDR3 is TGCGCCAGCAGCCAAGAGGTGCGAGTTGATACGCAGTATTTT. The chain employs TRBV4-3 and TRBJ2-3; D gene unclear. Germline assignment: CDR1 LGHNA and CDR2 YSLEER. The CDR3 spans 14 residues. Trimming shortened V by 0 bases and J by 6 bases, and 10 bases separated the two germline ends.

The V gene is TRBV5-1, the J gene TRBJ1-4; D perhaps matches TRBD1 (5 bases). The CDR3 spans 16 residues. Trimming cost V 0 bases and J 6 bases, with 15 bases left between them. CDR1 is SGHRS and CDR2 is YFSETQ in the germline V gene. CDR3 protein: CASSLGTSGGDEKLFF. The CDR3 DNA sequence: TGCGCCAGCAGCTTGGGGACAAGCGGCGGTGATGAAAAACTGTTTTTT.

The J gene is TRBJ2-3, the V gene TRBV7-2; D is uncertain. The CDR3 consists of 14 residues. V lost 4 bases, J lost 2 bases, and 10 bases lay in between. The germline gives CDR1 SGHTA, CDR2 FQGNSA. CDR3: CASSSYQLTDTQYF. The CDR3, as DNA: TGTGCCAGCAGCTCCTACCAACTCACAGATACGCAGTATTTT. Looking up the rest from reference TRBV7-2 and TRBJ2-3 gives the full variable domain: GAGVSQSPSNKVTEKGKDVELRCDPISGHTALYWYRQSLGQGLEFLIYFQGNSAPDKSGLPSDRFSAERTGGSVSTLTIQRTQQEDSAVYLCASSSYQLTDTQYFGPGTRLTVL.

This clone is large within its sample. The V call is TRBV30, the J call TRBJ1-2; D gene ambiguous. V lost 0 bases and J 4 bases, leaving 6 bases between the germline ends. Germline values: CDR1 GTSNPN, CDR2 SVGIG (reference sequence). CDR3 length equals 12 residues. In DNA form, the CDR3 reads TGTGCCTGGAGTGTAAGTAGCTATGGCTACACCTTC. Protein product: CAWSVSSYGYTF. The full variable domain, in which reference TRBV30 and TRBJ1-2 provide the parts outside the CDR3, is SQTIHQWPATLVQPVGSPLSLECTVEGTSNPNLYWYRQAAGRGLQLLFYSVGIGQISSEVPQNLSASRPQDRQFILSSKKLLLSDSGFYLCAWSVSSYGYTFGSGTRLTVV.

The gene calls are TRBV7-2 and TRBJ1-2, with D maybe TRBD1 (6 bases). The CDR3 has 13 residues. The ends were cut back, 5 bases at V and 6 bases at J, with 13 bases in the middle. The germline CDR1 and CDR2 sequences are SGHTA and FQGNSA. CDR3 nucleotide sequence: TGTGCCAGCAGCCTTCGGACAGTAAATGGCTACACCTTC. This translates into CASSLRTVNGYTF.

The chain employs TRBV6-5 and TRBJ2-7; no clear D gene. Germline V lookup: CDR1 MNHEY, CDR2 SVGAGI. CDR3 size: 15 residues. The V and J ends lost 6 bases and 0 bases respectively, with 15 bases between them. The CDR3 region is CASSDRLMSSYEQYF. In nucleotides, the CDR3 is TGTGCCAGCAGCGATCGGCTAATGAGCTCCTACGAGCAGTACTTC.

This chain joins TRBV18 and TRBJ1-4; unclear D gene. CDR3 size: 16 residues. Germline V CDR1 and CDR2: KGHSH, LQKENI. V was trimmed by 2 bases and J by 5 bases, leaving 15 bases between them. DNA for the CDR3: TGTGCCAGCTCACCATTTGAGAACAGCCCCAATGAAAAACTGTTTTTT. Translated: CASSPFENSPNEKLFF.

The chain combines TRBV7-3 with TRBJ2-2; 8 bases are a match to TRBD2. CDR1 is SGHTA, CDR2 FQGTGA, per germline. This CDR3 has 16 amino acids. V lost 3 bases to trimming and J lost 3 bases; unmatched junction nucleotides: 6. The CDR3 DNA follows: TGTGCCAGCAGCTTTTTAGCTAGCGGGTACACCGGGGAGCTGTTTTTT. Translation gives CASSFLASGYTGELFF. The full variable domain, rest sourced from reference TRBV7-3 and TRBJ2-2, is GAGVSQTPSNKVTEKGKYVELRCDPISGHTALYWYRQSLGQGPEFLIYFQGTGAADDSGLPNDRFFAVRPEGSVSTLKIQRTERGDSAVYLCASSFLASGYTGELFFGEGSRLTVL.

In its sample, this clone was seen once. J is TRBJ2-7 and V is TRBV19; 16 nucleotides align to TRBD2. J lost 2 bases, V lost 7 bases, and 11 bases had no gene match. Germline loops: CDR1 LNHDA, CDR2 SQIVND (reference sequence). This CDR3 region has 18 residues. The DNA for the CDR3 is TGTGCCAGTACGGGAGGGCCGGGACTAGCGGGAGGGCCCTACGAGCAGTACTTC. The encoded protein is CASTGGPGLAGGPYEQYF. Full variable domain (rest looked up from reference TRBV19 and TRBJ2-7): DGGITQSPKYLFRKEGQNVTLSCEQNLNHDAMYWYRQDPGQGLRLIYYSQIVNDFQKGDIAEGYSVSREKKESFPLTVTSAQKNPTAFYLCASTGGPGLAGGPYEQYFGPGTRLTVT.

This chain uses TRBV7-6 with TRBJ2-7; 11 bases align to TRBD1. Germline values: CDR1 SGHVS, CDR2 FNYEAQ. The V and J ends lost 1 base and 4 bases, in that order; junction bases with no gene match: 3. There are 15 residues in the CDR3. The CDR3 coding sequence is TGTGCCAGCAGCTTAGACGGGGACAGGGGGTACGAGCAGTACTTC. Encoded protein: CASSLDGDRGYEQYF. Based on the CDR3 plus reference TRBV7-6 and TRBJ2-7, the full variable domain is GAGVSQSPRYKVTKRGQDVALRCDPISGHVSLYWYRQALGQGPEFLTYFNYEAQQDKSGLPNDRFSAERPEGSISTLTIQRTEQRDSAMYRCASSLDGDRGYEQYFGPGTRLTVT.

This rearrangement joins TRBV9 to TRBJ2-7; 8 bases match TRBD2. The CDR3 runs 15 residues. In germline, CDR1 is SGDLS, CDR2 YYNGEE. Germline trimming cut 2 bases from V and 0 bases from J; bases unmatched to any gene: 4. CDR3 loop: CASSVGAGGSYEQYF. As DNA, the CDR3 is TGTGCCAGCAGCGTGGGGGCGGGAGGCTCCTACGAGCAGTACTTC.

By frequency in the sample, this clone is large (0.1 to 1%). This rearrangement joins TRBV29-1 to TRBJ1-3; 7 bases align to TRBD1. CDR1 SQVTM and CDR2 ANQGSEA come from the germline V gene. The CDR3 length is 13 residues. The chain's CDR3 is CSATGAYGNTIYF. Written as DNA, the CDR3 is TGCAGTGCAACAGGGGCCTACGGAAACACCATATATTTT.

This clone was counted a single time. The chain carries TRBV5-6 and TRBJ1-1; D remains unclear. Trimming took off 4 bases at V and 0 bases at J, with 16 bases between the two ends. The CDR3 totals 16 residues. Per the germline V gene, CDR1 is SGHDT and CDR2 is YYEEEE. The CDR3: CASSLDGPAMNTEAFF. The CDR3 DNA sequence: TGTGCCAGCAGCCTCGATGGACCGGCCATGAACACTGAAGCTTTCTTT.

The rearrangement links TRBV5-6 to TRBJ1-1; 7 bases line up with TRBD1. J lost 1 base, V lost 2 bases, and 8 bases had no gene match. This CDR3 has 16 residues. Germline CDR1 and CDR2: SGHDT and YYEEEE. CDR3 sequence: CASSFNRGKGNTEAFF. CDR3 sequence (DNA): TGTGCCAGCAGCTTTAACAGGGGAAAGGGGAACACTGAAGCTTTCTTT.